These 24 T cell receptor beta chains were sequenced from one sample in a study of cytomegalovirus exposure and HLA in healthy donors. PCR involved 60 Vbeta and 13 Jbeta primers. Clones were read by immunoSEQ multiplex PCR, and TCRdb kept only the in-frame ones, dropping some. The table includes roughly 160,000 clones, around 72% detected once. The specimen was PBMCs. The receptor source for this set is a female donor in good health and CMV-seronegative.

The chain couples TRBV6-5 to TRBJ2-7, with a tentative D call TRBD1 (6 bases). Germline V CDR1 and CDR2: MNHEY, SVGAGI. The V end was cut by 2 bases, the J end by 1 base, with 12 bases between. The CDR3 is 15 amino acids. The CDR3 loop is CASSYEGTRSYEQYF. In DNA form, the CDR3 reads TGTGCCAGCAGTTACGAGGGGACAAGATCCTACGAGCAGTACTTC.

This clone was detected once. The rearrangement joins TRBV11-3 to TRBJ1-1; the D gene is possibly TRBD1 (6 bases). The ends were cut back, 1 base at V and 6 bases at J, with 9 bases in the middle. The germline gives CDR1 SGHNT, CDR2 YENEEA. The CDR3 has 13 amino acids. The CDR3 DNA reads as TGTGCCAGCAGCTTAGGGGCAGGGGCTGAAGCTTTCTTT. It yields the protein CASSLGAGAEAFF.

The CDR3 sequence is CASSSPDKTYEQYF. In DNA form, the CDR3 reads TGTGCCAGCAGCTCTCCGGACAAGACCTACGAGCAGTACTTC. V is TRBV5-4 and J is TRBJ2-7, with a possible D match to TRBD1 (5 bases). The CDR3 is 14 amino acids. The V and J ends lost 3 bases and 2 bases respectively, with 12 bases between them. The germline V gene encodes CDR1 SGHNT and CDR2 YYREEE (reference sequence).

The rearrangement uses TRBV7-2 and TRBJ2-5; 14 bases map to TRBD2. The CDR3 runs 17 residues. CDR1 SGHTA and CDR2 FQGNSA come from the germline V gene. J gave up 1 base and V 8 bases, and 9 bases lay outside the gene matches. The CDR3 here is CASRSAGLAGGQETQYF. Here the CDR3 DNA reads TGTGCCAGCCGCTCAGCTGGACTAGCGGGGGGCCAAGAGACCCAGTACTTC.

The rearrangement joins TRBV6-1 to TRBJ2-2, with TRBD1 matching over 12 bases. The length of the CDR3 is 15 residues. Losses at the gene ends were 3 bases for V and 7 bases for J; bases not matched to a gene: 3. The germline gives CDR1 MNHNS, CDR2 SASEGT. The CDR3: CASSDGTGGGGELFF. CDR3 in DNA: TGTGCCAGCAGTGATGGGACAGGGGGCGGCGGGGAGCTGTTTTTT.

Here the CDR3 reads CSVGGRGLDYGYTF. The CDR3 nucleotides read TGCAGCGTTGGAGGCAGGGGGCTCGACTATGGCTACACCTTC. The genes are TRBV29-1 and TRBJ1-2; TRBD1 matches 8 bases. This CDR3 comprises 14 residues. Germline lookup yields CDR1 SQVTM and CDR2 ANQGSEA. The junction had 7 bases not matched to a gene; V was cut back by 4 bases and J by 3 bases.

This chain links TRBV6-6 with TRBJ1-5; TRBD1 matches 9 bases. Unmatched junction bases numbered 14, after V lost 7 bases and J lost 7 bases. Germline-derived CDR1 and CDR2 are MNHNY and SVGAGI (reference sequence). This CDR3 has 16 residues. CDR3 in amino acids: CASTKTQGALKQPQHF. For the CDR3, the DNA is TGTGCCAGCACCAAAACACAGGGGGCGCTTAAGCAGCCCCAGCATTTT.

The CDR3 DNA follows: TGTGCCGGCGGAACCGGGACTAGTTCCTACAATGAGCAGTTCTTC. Translated: CAGGTGTSSYNEQFF. This chain connects TRBV2 to TRBJ2-1; TRBD2 agrees at 8 bases. The CDR3 is 15 residues long. The V segment lost 11 bases and the J segment 1 base; nucleotides outside the gene matches: 10. Germline CDR1 reads SNHLY; CDR2 reads FYNNEI.

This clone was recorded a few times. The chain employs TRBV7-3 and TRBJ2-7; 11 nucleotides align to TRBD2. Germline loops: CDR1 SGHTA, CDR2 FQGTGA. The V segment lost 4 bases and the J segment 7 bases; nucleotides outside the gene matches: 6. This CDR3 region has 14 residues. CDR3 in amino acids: CASSSLAGVGEQYF. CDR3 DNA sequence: TGTGCCAGCAGCTCACTAGCGGGAGTAGGAGAGCAGTACTTC.

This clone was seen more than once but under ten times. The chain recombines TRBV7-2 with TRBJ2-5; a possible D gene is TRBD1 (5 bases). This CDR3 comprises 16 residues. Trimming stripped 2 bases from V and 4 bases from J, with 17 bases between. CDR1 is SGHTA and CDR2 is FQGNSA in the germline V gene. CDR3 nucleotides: TGTGCCAGCAGCTTACAGGGCTTCCTAGGAACAGAGACCCAGTACTTC. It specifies CASSLQGFLGTETQYF.

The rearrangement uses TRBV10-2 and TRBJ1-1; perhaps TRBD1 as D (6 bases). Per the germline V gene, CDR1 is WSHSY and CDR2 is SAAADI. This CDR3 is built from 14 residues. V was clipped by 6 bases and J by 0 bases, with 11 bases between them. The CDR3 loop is CASSGQLMNTEAFF. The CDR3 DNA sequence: TGCGCCAGCAGCGGACAGCTAATGAACACTGAAGCTTTCTTT.

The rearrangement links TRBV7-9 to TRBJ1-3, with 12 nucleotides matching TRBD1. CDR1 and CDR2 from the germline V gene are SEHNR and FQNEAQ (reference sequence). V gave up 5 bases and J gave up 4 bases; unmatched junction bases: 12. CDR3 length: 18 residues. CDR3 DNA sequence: TGTGCCAGCAGCGGCGGGACAGGGGGCCCAAGAGGAGGAAACACCATATATTTT. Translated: CASSGGTGGPRGGNTIYF.

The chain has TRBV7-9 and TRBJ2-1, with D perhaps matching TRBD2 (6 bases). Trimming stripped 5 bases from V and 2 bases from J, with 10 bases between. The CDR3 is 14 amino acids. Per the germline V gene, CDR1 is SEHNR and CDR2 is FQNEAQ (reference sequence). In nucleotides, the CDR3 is TGTGCCAGCAGCCCGGGGGAAGCCTACAATGAGCAGTTCTTC. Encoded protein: CASSPGEAYNEQFF. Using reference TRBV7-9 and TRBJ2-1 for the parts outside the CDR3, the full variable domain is DTGVSQNPRHKITKRGQNVTFRCDPISEHNRLYWYRQTLGQGPEFLTYFQNEAQLEKSRLLSDRFSAERPKGSFSTLEIQRTEQGDSAMYLCASSPGEAYNEQFFGPGTRLTVL.

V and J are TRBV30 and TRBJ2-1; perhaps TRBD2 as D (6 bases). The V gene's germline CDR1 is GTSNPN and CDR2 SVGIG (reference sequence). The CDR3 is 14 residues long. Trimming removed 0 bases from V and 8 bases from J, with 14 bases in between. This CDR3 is CAWSVGGVSHEQFF. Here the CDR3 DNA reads TGTGCCTGGAGTGTCGGGGGAGTTAGTCATGAGCAGTTCTTC.

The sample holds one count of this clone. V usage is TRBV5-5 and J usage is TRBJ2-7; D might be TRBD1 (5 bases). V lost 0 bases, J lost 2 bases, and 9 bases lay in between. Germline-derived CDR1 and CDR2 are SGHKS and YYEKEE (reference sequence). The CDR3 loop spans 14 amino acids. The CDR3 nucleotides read TGTGCCAGCAGCTTGGCGCAGGGTACCTACGAGCAGTACTTC. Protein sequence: CASSLAQGTYEQYF. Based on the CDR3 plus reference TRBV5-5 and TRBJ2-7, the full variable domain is DAGVTQSPTHLIKTRGQQVTLRCSPISGHKSVSWYQQVLGQGPQFIFQYYEKEERGRGNFPDRFSARQFPNYSSELNVNALLLGDSALYLCASSLAQGTYEQYFGPGTRLTVT.

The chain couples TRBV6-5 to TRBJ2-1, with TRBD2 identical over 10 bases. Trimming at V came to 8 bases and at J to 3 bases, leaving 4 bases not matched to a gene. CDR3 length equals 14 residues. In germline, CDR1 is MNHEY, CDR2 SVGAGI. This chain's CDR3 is CASGAGGVYNEQFF. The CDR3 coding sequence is TGTGCCAGCGGAGCGGGGGGGGTCTACAATGAGCAGTTCTTC.

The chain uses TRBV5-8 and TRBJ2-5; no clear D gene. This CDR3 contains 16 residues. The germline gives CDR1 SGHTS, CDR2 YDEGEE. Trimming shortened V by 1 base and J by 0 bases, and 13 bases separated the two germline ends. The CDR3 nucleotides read TGTGCCAGCAGCTTGATCTCCGGCGGCAACCAAGAGACCCAGTACTTC. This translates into CASSLISGGNQETQYF.

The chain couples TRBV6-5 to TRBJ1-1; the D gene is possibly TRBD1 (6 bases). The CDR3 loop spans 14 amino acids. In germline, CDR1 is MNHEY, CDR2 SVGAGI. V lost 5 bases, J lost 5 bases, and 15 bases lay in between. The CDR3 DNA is TGTGCCAGCAGTCTCCTGGGGGCTCGGACTGAAGCTTTCTTT. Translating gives CASSLLGARTEAFF.

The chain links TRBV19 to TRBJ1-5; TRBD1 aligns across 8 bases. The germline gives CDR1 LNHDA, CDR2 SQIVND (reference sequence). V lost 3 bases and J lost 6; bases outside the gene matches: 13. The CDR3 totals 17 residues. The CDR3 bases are TGTGCCAGTAGTATCTCTTTCGGGGGGACAGGAGCTCAGCCCCAGCATTTT. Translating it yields CASSISFGGTGAQPQHF.

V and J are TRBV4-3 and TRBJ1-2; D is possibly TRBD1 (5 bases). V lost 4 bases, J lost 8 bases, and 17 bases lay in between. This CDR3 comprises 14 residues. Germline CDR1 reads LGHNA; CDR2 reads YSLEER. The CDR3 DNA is TGCGCCAGCAGCCGGGGCCCCGGAAAAGGAGGCTACACCTTC. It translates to CASSRGPGKGGYTF.

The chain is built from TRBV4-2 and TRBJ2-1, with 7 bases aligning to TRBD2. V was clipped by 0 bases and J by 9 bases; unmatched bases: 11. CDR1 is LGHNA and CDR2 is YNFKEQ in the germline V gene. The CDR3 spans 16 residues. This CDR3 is CASSQEERGFVAEQFF. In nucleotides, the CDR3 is TGTGCCAGCAGCCAAGAGGAGCGGGGCTTCGTGGCTGAGCAGTTCTTC.

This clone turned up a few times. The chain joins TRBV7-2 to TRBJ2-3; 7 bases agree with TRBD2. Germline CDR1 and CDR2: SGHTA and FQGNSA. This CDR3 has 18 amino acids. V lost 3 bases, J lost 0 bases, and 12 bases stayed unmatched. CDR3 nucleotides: TGTGCCAGCAGCTTTAAGGCTAGCGGTCCCTTGAGCACAGATACGCAGTATTTT. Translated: CASSFKASGPLSTDTQYF.

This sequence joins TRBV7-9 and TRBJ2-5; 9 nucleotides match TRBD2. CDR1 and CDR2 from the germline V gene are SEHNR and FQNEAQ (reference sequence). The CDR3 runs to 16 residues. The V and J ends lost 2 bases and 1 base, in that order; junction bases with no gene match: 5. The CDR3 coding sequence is TGTGCCAGCAGCTTACAAATAGCGGGAGTCCAAGAGACCCAGTACTTC. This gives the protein CASSLQIAGVQETQYF. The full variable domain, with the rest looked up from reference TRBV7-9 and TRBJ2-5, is DTGVSQNPRHKITKRGQNVTFRCDPISEHNRLYWYRQTLGQGPEFLTYFQNEAQLEKSRLLSDRFSAERPKGSFSTLEIQRTEQGDSAMYLCASSLQIAGVQETQYFGPGTRLLVL.

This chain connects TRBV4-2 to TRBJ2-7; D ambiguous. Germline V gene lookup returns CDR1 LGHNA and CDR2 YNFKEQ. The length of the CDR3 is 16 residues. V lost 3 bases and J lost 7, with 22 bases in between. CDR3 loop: CASSHDTYSRKWEQYF. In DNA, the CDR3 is TGTGCCAGCAGCCATGATACTTATTCGCGTAAGTGGGAGCAGTACTTC.